Listed below are T cell receptor beta chains from one sample, sequenced in a study of T cells after yellow fever vaccination. TCRdb fed the 5' RACE reads into MiXCR, producing one record per CDR3 protein. Altogether 200,000 to 300,000 distinct CDR3 sequences are present, around 3.5% being singletons, with the ten largest covering about a fifth. The input for sequencing was PBMCs, taken 15 days after the yellow fever booster vaccination. Receptors were obtained from a man younger than 30 who received the YFV17D yellow fever vaccine. Both conserved end residues are part of each CDR3. The order of the fields is D gene, clone size, J gene, V gene, CDR3 DNA, CDR3 protein. A D gene is named only where the DNA matches it firmly. Size is stated for part of the rows, as once, few or many counts, or as a class when the clone is expanded.

TRBD2	many	TRBJ2-7	TRBV7-2	TGTGCCAGCAGCCTCGGGGGGTTGAGACACTACGAGCAGTACTTC	CASSLGGLRHYEQYF
.	many	TRBJ1-5	TRBV11-2	TGTGCCAGCAGTGATAAGGGGGAGCCCCAGCATTTT	CASSDKGEPQHF
TRBD2	many	TRBJ2-7	TRBV10-2	TGCGCCAGCCAGGCGGGGGTCGCCTACGAGCAGTACTTC	CASQAGVAYEQYF
.	many	TRBJ2-5	TRBV24-1	TGTGCCACCAGTGATGACACCAGGGTCCAAGAGACCCAGTACTTC	CATSDDTRVQETQYF
.	.	TRBJ1-1	TRBV9	TGTGCCGGCAGCCCTTTCGGCGTGGTCCCAGAAGCTTTCTTT	CAGSPFGVVPEAFF
.	few	TRBJ1-5	TRBV19	TGTGCCAGTAATTCTGGGGGAACGGGTCAGCCCCAGCATTTT	CASNSGGTGQPQHF
.	many	TRBJ2-7	TRBV27	TGTGCCAGCAGTTTGGGGGCAGGGGCCTCCTACGAGCAGTACTTC	CASSLGAGASYEQYF
.	.	TRBJ1-4	TRBV13	TGTGCCAGCAGACGATCCGGGACGGGGCCCGAAAAACTGTTTTTT	CASRRSGTGPEKLFF
.	few	TRBJ1-2	TRBV6-2/TRBV6-3	TGTGCCAGCAGTTACTCGGACAGTGGCTACACCTTC	CASSYSDSGYTF
.	many	TRBJ1-2	TRBV5-6	TGTGCCAGCGGCAGGGATGGCTACACCTTC	CASGRDGYTF
.	many	TRBJ1-6	TRBV20-1	TGCAGTGCAGAAAGGGTAGGGGCCTATAATTCACCCCTCCACTTT	CSAERVGAYNSPLHF
TRBD1	many	TRBJ2-2	TRBV7-6	TGTGCCAGCAGCTTAGGGCACAGGGGACGAGTCGGGGAGCTGTTTTTT	CASSLGHRGRVGELFF
TRBD1	once	TRBJ1-1	TRBV6-2/TRBV6-3	TGTGCCAGCAGTTCCCGGACAGGGGCGAACACTGAAGCTTTCTTT	CASSSRTGANTEAFF
TRBD2	many	TRBJ2-3	TRBV20-1	TGCAGTGCTGGACTAGCGGGGGGTACCCCAGATACGCAGTATTTT	CSAGLAGGTPDTQYF
.	many	TRBJ2-1	TRBV7-3	TGTGCCAGCAGCCCCCCAGGGGGGAACCATGAGCAGTTCTTC	CASSPPGGNHEQFF
.	many	TRBJ2-7	TRBV5-4	TGTGCCAGCAGCCCCGTCAATCCCGGAGCCGAGCAGTACTTC	CASSPVNPGAEQYF
.	few	TRBJ2-1	TRBV29-1	TGCAGCATTGAAGATGGCAGGGGGGCCTACAATGAGCAGTTCTTC	CSIEDGRGAYNEQFF
.	many	TRBJ1-1	TRBV5-6	TGTGCCAGCAGCTTGGCCCTTTGGGGTACTGAAGCTTTCTTT	CASSLALWGTEAFF
TRBD1	many	TRBJ2-2	TRBV7-9	TGTGCCAGCAGCTTACACTTTGACAGGGCCGGGGAGCTGTTTTTT	CASSLHFDRAGELFF
TRBD2	many	TRBJ2-7	TRBV12-3/TRBV12-4	TGTGCCAGCTACGGGACTAGCGATTCAAACGAGCAGTACTTC	CASYGTSDSNEQYF
.	.	TRBJ1-5	TRBV2	TGTGCCAGCAGTGAAGCTCTGATAATTCAGCCCCAGCATTTT	CASSEALIIQPQHF
.	many	TRBJ2-2	TRBV20-1	TGCAGTGCTAGAGACGCCCGGGGGAACACCGGGGAGCTGTTTTTT	CSARDARGNTGELFF
TRBD2	few	TRBJ2-2	TRBV20-1	TGCAGTGCTAGAGAGGGGACTAGCGGGGGGGCTAACACCGGGGAGCTGTTTTTT	CSAREGTSGGANTGELFF
.	many	TRBJ1-5	TRBV6-2/TRBV6-3	TGTGCCAGCAGACATTCAGGCCAGCAGAATCAGCCCCAGCATTTT	CASRHSGQQNQPQHF
.	many	TRBJ2-1	TRBV15	TGTGCCACCAGCAGAGTTGGGGGGCCGTCCAGGAATGAGCAGTTCTTC	CATSRVGGPSRNEQFF
.	many	TRBJ2-5	TRBV30	TGTGCCTGGAGTCTAGGGGGGACCCAGTACTTC	CAWSLGGTQYF
.	many	TRBJ2-3	TRBV7-9	TGTGCCAGCAGCTTAGGGACGAACTTAGATACGCAGTATTTT	CASSLGTNLDTQYF
.	many	TRBJ2-2	TRBV13	TGTGCCAGCAGCATACTCGACACCTCGAACACCGGGGAGCTGTTTTTT	CASSILDTSNTGELFF
.	few	TRBJ1-2	TRBV19	TGTGCCAGTAGCTCCGGAGTGGGCTACACCTTC	CASSSGVGYTF
.	many	TRBJ2-7	TRBV7-9	TGTGCCAGCAGCTTGGTAGGGGGACTCTCCTACGAGCAGTACTTC	CASSLVGGLSYEQYF
TRBD1	many	TRBJ1-3	TRBV5-1	TGCGCCAGCAGCTGGGGACCGTTACAGGGGAACTCTGGAAACACCATATATTTT	CASSWGPLQGNSGNTIYF
TRBD1	many	TRBJ1-2	TRBV10-3	TGTGCCATCAGTGAGTCGACAGGGATCTACGGCTACACCTTC	CAISESTGIYGYTF
TRBD1	many	TRBJ2-1	TRBV7-8	TGTGCCAGCAGCTTATGGGGACAGGGGGCGACTGAGCAGTTCTTC	CASSLWGQGATEQFF
.	many	TRBJ1-5	TRBV6-6	TGTGCCAGCAGTTACCCCCGATGGAATGAGGGCAATCAGCCCCAGCATTTT	CASSYPRWNEGNQPQHF
.	many	TRBJ2-5	TRBV5-1	TGCGCCAGCAGCTCTTCAGGGGACCAAGAGACCCAGTACTTC	CASSSSGDQETQYF
.	many	TRBJ2-3	TRBV7-9	TGTGCCAGCAGCATTAGCGGCACAGATACGCAGTATTTT	CASSISGTDTQYF
TRBD1	many	TRBJ1-1	TRBV12-3/TRBV12-4	TGTGCCAGCAGGGACCCAGGGGGGAGGGCGAACACTGAAGCTTTCTTT	CASRDPGGRANTEAFF
.	many	TRBJ2-2	TRBV7-8	TGTGCCAGCATAGAAGGGAATCGGAACACCGGGGAGCTGTTTTTT	CASIEGNRNTGELFF
.	.	TRBJ1-2	TRBV5-6	TGTGCCAGCCTCCGGAATCCGACAAGCAGTCGTGGCTACACCTTC	CASLRNPTSSRGYTF
.	many	TRBJ1-5	TRBV18	TGTGCCAGCTCACCCTCCGACGGAAATAATCAGCCCCAGCATTTT	CASSPSDGNNQPQHF
TRBD2	many	TRBJ2-3	TRBV4-1	TGCGCCAGCAGCCAACCAGAGAGCGGGGGGGTATCAGATACGCAGTATTTT	CASSQPESGGVSDTQYF
TRBD1	.	TRBJ2-5	TRBV7-7	TGTGCCAGCAGCTTAGCAGGGGGCCGGGTGACCCAGTACTTC	CASSLAGGRVTQYF
.	many	TRBJ1-1	TRBV12-3/TRBV12-4	TGTGCCAGCAGCCCGGGACGGTTCACTGAAGCTTTCTTT	CASSPGRFTEAFF
.	many	TRBJ2-2	TRBV2	TGTGCCAGCCAACTTAGCACCGGGGAGCTGTTTTTT	CASQLSTGELFF
TRBD1	many	TRBJ2-7	TRBV4-3	TGCGCCAGCAGCCAAGAGGGGACAGGATTATACGAGCAGTACTTC	CASSQEGTGLYEQYF
TRBD2	many	TRBJ2-2	TRBV7-9	TGTGCCAGCAGCCCCCCGGGGGGGCCCGGGGAGCTGTTTTTT	CASSPPGGPGELFF
TRBD1	many	TRBJ1-5	TRBV20-1	TGCAGTGCTAGAGCCCCCGGACAGGGCACGAGAAATCAGCCCCAGCATTTT	CSARAPGQGTRNQPQHF
TRBD1	.	TRBJ2-1	TRBV11-2	TGTGCCAGCAGCCCGGGACAGGGAAGGGCCTACAATGAGCAGTTCTTC	CASSPGQGRAYNEQFF
TRBD1	many	TRBJ1-1	TRBV7-2	TGTGCCAGCAGTGACAGGAGGACAGGGACGAACACTGAAGCTTTCTTT	CASSDRRTGTNTEAFF
.	many	TRBJ2-5	TRBV7-2	TGTGCCAGCAGGTCCAACGGGAACCAAGAGACCCAGTACTTC	CASRSNGNQETQYF